This is a list of T cell receptor beta chains from one sample in a study of OX40 agonist ivuxolimab in advanced cancers. Sequenced by immunoSEQ multiplex PCR; TCRdb stores in-frame clones only, minus some. The sample yields tens of thousands of clones, about four fifths seen once. The input for sequencing was CD4+ or CD8+ T cells sorted from blood, taken in a trial of the OX40 agonist ivuxolimab. Source of these receptors: an adult with an advanced solid tumor such as melanoma, head and neck, liver or kidney cancer. CDR3s include the opening cysteine and the closing phenylalanine or tryptophan. A D gene is named only where the DNA matches it firmly. A clone size is listed for some rows: how often the clone was seen (once, few, many), or a class if it is expanded.

CDR3 protein: CASRESSSSYEQYF; CDR3 DNA: TGTGCCAGTAGAGAGTCTTCAAGCTCCTACGAGCAGTACTTC; J gene: TRBJ2-7; D gene: NA; clone size: NA; V gene: TRBV19
CDR3 protein: CATSSYPRDRANEKLFF; CDR3 DNA: TGTGCCACCAGCAGTTACCCGAGGGACAGGGCTAATGAAAAACTGTTTTTT; J gene: TRBJ1-4; D gene: TRBD1; clone size: NA; V gene: TRBV15
CDR3 protein: CASSSTGPNTEAFF; CDR3 DNA: TGTGCCAGCAGCTCGACAGGGCCGAACACTGAAGCTTTCTTT; J gene: TRBJ1-1; D gene: TRBD1; clone size: NA; V gene: TRBV7-9
CDR3 protein: CASSFSGAEQFF; CDR3 DNA: TGTGCCAGCAGCTTTAGCGGGGCTGAGCAGTTCTTC; J gene: TRBJ2-1; D gene: TRBD2; clone size: NA; V gene: TRBV7-2
CDR3 protein: CASSPWTGSYEQYF; CDR3 DNA: TGCGCCAGCAGCCCGTGGACAGGCTCCTACGAGCAGTACTTC; J gene: TRBJ2-7; D gene: TRBD1; clone size: NA; V gene: TRBV5-1
CDR3 protein: CASSQGFVSYEQYF; CDR3 DNA: TGCGCCAGCAGCCAAGGGTTTGTGTCCTACGAGCAGTACTTC; J gene: TRBJ2-7; D gene: NA; clone size: NA; V gene: TRBV4-3
CDR3 protein: CASSQALDWGDTQYF; CDR3 DNA: TGCGCCAGCAGCCAAGCACTGGATTGGGGAGATACGCAGTATTTT; J gene: TRBJ2-3; D gene: NA; clone size: NA; V gene: TRBV4-1
CDR3 protein: CASSLWGSRNYGYTF; CDR3 DNA: TGTGCCAGCAGTTTATGGGGGTCGAGGAACTATGGCTACACCTTC; J gene: TRBJ1-2; D gene: NA; clone size: once; V gene: TRBV28
CDR3 protein: CASSPSGDNEQFF; CDR3 DNA: TGTGCCAGCAGCCCCTCGGGGGACAATGAGCAGTTCTTC; J gene: TRBJ2-1; D gene: NA; clone size: NA; V gene: TRBV28
CDR3 protein: CASSLAPLAGPPNEQFF; CDR3 DNA: TGTGCCAGCAGCTTAGCCCCCCTAGCGGGGCCACCCAATGAGCAGTTCTTC; J gene: TRBJ2-1; D gene: TRBD2; clone size: NA; V gene: TRBV13
CDR3 protein: CASSRLAGGERGDTQYF; CDR3 DNA: TGTGCCAGCAGTAGACTAGCGGGGGGGGAAAGGGGAGATACGCAGTATTTT; J gene: TRBJ2-3; D gene: TRBD2; clone size: NA; V gene: TRBV28
CDR3 protein: CASSPMGQAGELFF; CDR3 DNA: TGTGCCAGCAGCCCGATGGGACAGGCCGGGGAGCTGTTTTTT; J gene: TRBJ2-2; D gene: TRBD1; clone size: NA; V gene: TRBV7-3
CDR3 protein: CASSSRRSTGGLGYTF; CDR3 DNA: TGCGCCAGCAGCTCGCGCCGCTCGACAGGGGGCCTGGGGTACACCTTC; J gene: TRBJ1-2; D gene: TRBD1; clone size: NA; V gene: TRBV5-1
CDR3 protein: CASSFGGFGYTF; CDR3 DNA: TGTGCCAGCAGCTTCGGCGGGTTTGGCTACACCTTC; J gene: TRBJ1-2; D gene: NA; clone size: NA; V gene: TRBV11-2
CDR3 protein: CASSEVSLQTNTEAFF; CDR3 DNA: TGTGCCAGCAGTGAAGTCAGCTTACAGACAAACACTGAAGCTTTCTTT; J gene: TRBJ1-1; D gene: NA; clone size: NA; V gene: TRBV2
CDR3 protein: CASSQEWGLYGYTF; CDR3 DNA: TGCGCCAGCAGCCAAGAGTGGGGCCTCTATGGCTACACCTTC; J gene: TRBJ1-2; D gene: NA; clone size: NA; V gene: TRBV4-3
CDR3 protein: CASSLKTALPKNIQYF; CDR3 DNA: TGTGCCAGCAGTTTAAAGACAGCCCTACCCAAAAACATTCAGTACTTC; J gene: TRBJ2-4; D gene: NA; clone size: NA; V gene: TRBV27
CDR3 protein: CASSLPGIAYNEQFF; CDR3 DNA: TGTGCCAGCAGCTTGCCGGGAATCGCCTACAATGAGCAGTTCTTC; J gene: TRBJ2-1; D gene: NA; clone size: NA; V gene: TRBV11-3
CDR3 protein: CASSWDGHSYEQYF; CDR3 DNA: TGTGCCAGCAGCTGGGACGGCCACTCCTACGAGCAGTACTTC; J gene: TRBJ2-7; D gene: NA; clone size: NA; V gene: TRBV5-4
CDR3 protein: CASSYTGTGSTEAFF; CDR3 DNA: TGTGCCAGCAGTTACACGGGGACAGGGAGCACTGAAGCTTTCTTT; J gene: TRBJ1-1; D gene: TRBD1; clone size: NA; V gene: TRBV6-6
CDR3 protein: CASRNPERSRRAGGYTF; CDR3 DNA: TGTGCCAGCAGAAATCCCGAAAGGTCGAGGCGGGCAGGGGGCTACACCTTC; J gene: TRBJ1-2; D gene: NA; clone size: NA; V gene: TRBV27
CDR3 protein: CASSQGRVTAGNEKLFF; CDR3 DNA: TGTGCCAGCAGCCAAGGCAGGGTGACGGCGGGAAATGAAAAACTGTTTTTT; J gene: TRBJ1-4; D gene: NA; clone size: once; V gene: TRBV4-2
CDR3 protein: CATSRGETGSGYTF; CDR3 DNA: TGTGCCACCAGCAGAGGAGAGACAGGGAGTGGCTACACCTTC; J gene: TRBJ1-2; D gene: TRBD1; clone size: once; V gene: TRBV15
CDR3 protein: CASSVAGLSYNEQFF; CDR3 DNA: TGTGCCAGCAGCGTAGCCGGGTTATCCTACAATGAGCAGTTCTTC; J gene: TRBJ2-1; D gene: NA; clone size: NA; V gene: TRBV9
CDR3 protein: CASSDLARSYEQYF; CDR3 DNA: TGTGCCAGCAGCGACTTAGCGCGCTCCTACGAGCAGTACTTC; J gene: TRBJ2-7; D gene: NA; clone size: NA; V gene: TRBV28
CDR3 protein: CASSPGTSGTDTQYF; CDR3 DNA: TGTGCCAGCAGCCCCGGGACTAGCGGGACAGATACGCAGTATTTT; J gene: TRBJ2-3; D gene: TRBD2; clone size: NA; V gene: TRBV7-9
CDR3 protein: CASSIGAGVYEQYF; CDR3 DNA: TGTGCCAGTAGTATAGGGGCGGGAGTATACGAGCAGTACTTC; J gene: TRBJ2-7; D gene: TRBD2; clone size: NA; V gene: TRBV19
CDR3 protein: CATSRWGTEDNEQFF; CDR3 DNA: TGTGCCACCAGCAGATGGGGGACAGAGGACAATGAGCAGTTCTTC; J gene: TRBJ2-1; D gene: TRBD1; clone size: NA; V gene: TRBV15
CDR3 protein: CASGLGGNTGELFF; CDR3 DNA: TGTGCTAGTGGTTTGGGAGGTAACACCGGGGAGCTGTTTTTT; J gene: TRBJ2-2; D gene: NA; clone size: NA; V gene: TRBV12-5
CDR3 protein: CSVDIGGNTGELFF; CDR3 DNA: TGCAGCGTTGATATAGGGGGGAACACCGGGGAGCTGTTTTTT; J gene: TRBJ2-2; D gene: NA; clone size: NA; V gene: TRBV29-1
CDR3 protein: CASNGDSTEAFF; CDR3 DNA: TGTGCCAGCAACGGGGACAGCACTGAAGCTTTCTTT; J gene: TRBJ1-1; D gene: TRBD1; clone size: once; V gene: TRBV27
CDR3 protein: CASSPPGRHYGYTF; CDR3 DNA: TGTGCCAGCAGCCCCCCGGGACGGCACTATGGCTACACCTTC; J gene: TRBJ1-2; D gene: NA; clone size: few; V gene: TRBV7-6
CDR3 protein: CASNPLGNEQFF; CDR3 DNA: TGTGCCAGCAATCCCCTTGGAAATGAGCAGTTCTTC; J gene: TRBJ2-1; D gene: NA; clone size: NA; V gene: TRBV28
CDR3 protein: CASSAYRGNYGYTF; CDR3 DNA: TGTGCCAGCAGCGCCTACAGGGGTAACTATGGCTACACCTTC; J gene: TRBJ1-2; D gene: TRBD1; clone size: NA; V gene: TRBV13
CDR3 protein: CASSLGPGREQFF; CDR3 DNA: TGTGCCAGCAGCTTAGGGCCGGGACGGGAGCAGTTCTTC; J gene: TRBJ2-1; D gene: NA; clone size: NA; V gene: TRBV11-2
CDR3 protein: CAWSVFSYGYTF; CDR3 DNA: TGTGCCTGGAGTGTTTTTTCCTATGGCTACACCTTC; J gene: TRBJ1-2; D gene: NA; clone size: NA; V gene: TRBV30
CDR3 protein: CASSTWDRAYEQYF; CDR3 DNA: TGTGCCAGCAGCACCTGGGACAGGGCCTACGAGCAGTACTTC; J gene: TRBJ2-7; D gene: TRBD1; clone size: medium-sized; V gene: TRBV7-9
CDR3 protein: CASSYSQGAVYEQYF; CDR3 DNA: TGTGCCAGCAGTTACTCGCAGGGGGCAGTATACGAGCAGTACTTC; J gene: TRBJ2-7; D gene: TRBD1; clone size: NA; V gene: TRBV6-5
CDR3 protein: CASNPTPGTDTQYF; CDR3 DNA: TGTGCCAGCAACCCCACGCCGGGGACAGATACGCAGTATTTT; J gene: TRBJ2-3; D gene: NA; clone size: NA; V gene: TRBV9
CDR3 protein: CASSQVSTDTQYF; CDR3 DNA: TGTGCCAGCAGCCAAGTAAGCACAGATACGCAGTATTTT; J gene: TRBJ2-3; D gene: NA; clone size: once; V gene: TRBV14
CDR3 protein: CASSLEGNLNTGELFF; CDR3 DNA: TGTGCCAGCAGTTTAGAGGGGAATTTGAACACCGGGGAGCTGTTTTTT; J gene: TRBJ2-2; D gene: NA; clone size: NA; V gene: TRBV27
CDR3 protein: CASSVGGKAGNEQFF; CDR3 DNA: TGTGCCAGCAGCGTAGGAGGGAAGGCGGGAAATGAGCAGTTCTTC; J gene: TRBJ2-1; D gene: NA; clone size: NA; V gene: TRBV9
CDR3 protein: CASSPRTRLSGELFF; CDR3 DNA: TGTGCCAGCAGCCCCCGGACTAGGCTCTCCGGGGAGCTGTTTTTT; J gene: TRBJ2-2; D gene: TRBD2; clone size: NA; V gene: TRBV11-1
CDR3 protein: CASSLVGQGIREKLFF; CDR3 DNA: TGTGCCAGCAGCTTAGTGGGACAGGGCATCCGTGAAAAACTGTTTTTT; J gene: TRBJ1-4; D gene: TRBD1; clone size: NA; V gene: TRBV11-2
CDR3 protein: CASSPDGDLASGAPLEQYF; CDR3 DNA: TGTGCCAGCAGCCCAGACGGCGACCTGGCGAGCGGGGCTCCTCTCGAGCAGTACTTC; J gene: TRBJ2-7; D gene: TRBD2; clone size: NA; V gene: TRBV5-6
CDR3 protein: CSVEEGSYTGELFF; CDR3 DNA: TGCAGCGTTGAAGAGGGCAGTTACACCGGGGAGCTGTTTTTT; J gene: TRBJ2-2; D gene: NA; clone size: NA; V gene: TRBV29-1
CDR3 protein: CASSPPTGDDTEAFF; CDR3 DNA: TGTGCCAGCAGCCCCCCGACAGGGGACGACACTGAAGCTTTCTTT; J gene: TRBJ1-1; D gene: TRBD1; clone size: NA; V gene: TRBV7-9
CDR3 protein: CASSYTDRVKYGYTF; CDR3 DNA: TGTGCCAGCAGTTACACGGACAGGGTCAAATATGGCTACACCTTC; J gene: TRBJ1-2; D gene: TRBD1; clone size: NA; V gene: TRBV6-6
CDR3 protein: CASSWLGYNEQFF; CDR3 DNA: TGCGCCAGCAGCTGGCTAGGGTACAATGAGCAGTTCTTC; J gene: TRBJ2-1; D gene: NA; clone size: NA; V gene: TRBV5-1
CDR3 protein: CASSSPTSGYEQYF; CDR3 DNA: TGTGCCAGCAGCTCTCCGACTAGCGGCTACGAGCAGTACTTC; J gene: TRBJ2-7; D gene: TRBD2; clone size: NA; V gene: TRBV7-9
CDR3 protein: CASSSPRDRGENEQFF; CDR3 DNA: TGTGCCAGCAGCTCCCCCAGGGACAGGGGAGAAAATGAGCAGTTCTTC; J gene: TRBJ2-1; D gene: TRBD1; clone size: NA; V gene: TRBV13